This T cell receptor beta chain stems from a study of vaccination and CD4 T cells after COVID-19. Study details: Two of the convalescents were Hispanic, and the group consisted of six males and four females. Study-wide points: Early post-infection timepoints were not included, and relatively few convalescent patients were studied.

Cultured CD4+ T cell DNA was sequenced using the Oncomine TCR Beta short-read assay. Each CDR3 protein is one row after TCRdb ran MiXCR on the PCR reads. The data contain 12,000 or so distinct CDR3 sequences, around 60% of them singletons. Regarding treatment: approximately 11-day PBMC culture with coronavirus spike peptide pools or control peptides (ViraFEST assay). In this cohort, PCR tests turned positive between March and December 2020, predating US Alpha, Beta and Delta variants. Germline CDR1 and CDR2: MDHEN and SYDVKM. The V gene lost 9 bases and the J gene lost 1 base, with 13 bases spanning the gap. This CDR3 has 13 amino acids. Regarding this clonotype: Its antigen is not identified.

Material: CD4+ T cells from blood, cultured in vitro. The sequence was obtained from a human donor who had recovered from COVID-19. The chain carries TRBV28 and TRBJ2-7; no firm D call. In DNA form, the CDR3 reads TGTGCCAGTACCCCCCTACCATCCTACGAGCAGTACTTC. This sequence encodes CASTPLPSYEQYF. Full variable domain (remainder filled in from reference TRBV28 and TRBJ2-7): DVKVTQSSRYLVKRTGEKVFLECVQDMDHENMFWYRQDPGLGLRLIYFSYDVKMKEKGDIPEGYSVSREKKERFSLILESASTNQTSMYLCASTPLPSYEQYFGPGTRLTVT.